This T cell receptor (beta chain) was profiled in a study of fetal regulatory T cell absence and autoimmunity (dated 2017 in TCRdb). A note on the overall study: Autoimmunity of the exocrine pancreas was seen in the IPEX patients even though clinical diabetes was absent. General study outcomes and caveats: Compared with cord blood, the pancreas TCR compartment showed significant oligoclonal enrichment, and some top clones were enriched more than 85-fold. Cord blood and pancreas had broadly similar TRB gene family usage, which resembled published neonatal and adult repertoires. The oligoclonal enrichment was interpreted as supporting antigen-driven autoimmunity in the pancreas before birth in IPEX syndrome.

Genomic DNA from frozen pancreas tissue was processed for repertoire sequencing. The DNeasy Blood and Tissue Kit was used to extract about 1.9-3.1 ug of genomic DNA from either umbilical cord blood or frozen pancreas. Deletion took 4 bases off V and 5 bases off J, with a span of 11 bases between the germline ends. In the germline V gene (reference sequence), CDR1 corresponds to GTSNPN and CDR2 to SVGIG. The cysteine opens and the phenylalanine closes a CDR3 of 12 amino acids. The entry retains the CDR3 DNA only, 36 bases that are in frame from base 1. For this clone: This receptor's antigen is unknown. Base qualities are not at hand, and no much larger clone is one base apart.

On the immunoSEQ human TCRbeta survey platform, TCRbeta CDR3 regions were amplified and barcoded with a two-step multiplex PCR. Sequencing of the libraries was done on Illumina instruments, and IgH was sequenced in parallel from the same samples. The authors' pipeline ran thus. Raw reads were filtered against IMGT V, D, J definitions and binned by a nearest-neighbor algorithm to remove PCR and sequencing errors. Clones were defined as identical nucleotide sequences, and differential abundance between tissues was assessed by per-clone Fisher exact tests with a pFDR threshold of p<0.01. Clones with frequencies too low for statistical inference were excluded by a minimum inclusion filter of 10 in either sample. The immunoSEQ Analyzer was used for pairwise clonal comparisons, and IMGT tools were used to assess gene family usage. Sourced from immuneACCESS, this table was stored by TCRdb with only in-frame sequences that have V and J called. A share of the clones is absent; for the studies checked, an unresolved V gene accounts for under half, and the remainder has no known explanation. V and J calls and clone size are copied from that table; D and trimming were computed from the DNA. This sample holds 95,000 or so clones; around 72% were observed only once. The ten largest clones add up to roughly 2% of the sample.

The sample taken for sequencing was pancreas tissue. The origin of this receptor is a male donor with IPEX syndrome. This sequence uses TRBV30 and TRBJ1-2, and perhaps TRBD1 as D gene, on 5 matching bases. For the CDR3, the sequence is CAWNYRLYGYTF. The DNA reads as follows: TGTGCCTGGAACTACAGGCTTTATGGCTACACCTTC.